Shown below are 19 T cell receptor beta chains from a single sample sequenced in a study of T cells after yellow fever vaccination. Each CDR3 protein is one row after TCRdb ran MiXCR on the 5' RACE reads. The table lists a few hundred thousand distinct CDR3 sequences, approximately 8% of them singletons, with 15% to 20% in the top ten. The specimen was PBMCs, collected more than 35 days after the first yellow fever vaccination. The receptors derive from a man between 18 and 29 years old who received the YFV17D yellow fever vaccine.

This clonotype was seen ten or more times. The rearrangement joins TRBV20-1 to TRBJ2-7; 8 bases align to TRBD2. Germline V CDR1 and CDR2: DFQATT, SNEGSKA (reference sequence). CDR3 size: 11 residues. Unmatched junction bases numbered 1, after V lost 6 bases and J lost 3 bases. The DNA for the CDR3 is TGCAGTGCGGGGACTAGCTACGAGCAGTACGTC. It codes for CSAGTSYEQYV.

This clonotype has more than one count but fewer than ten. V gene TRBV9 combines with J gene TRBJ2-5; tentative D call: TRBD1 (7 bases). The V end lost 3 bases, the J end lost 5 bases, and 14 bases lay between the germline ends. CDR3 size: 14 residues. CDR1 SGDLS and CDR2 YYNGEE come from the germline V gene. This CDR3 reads CASSASGGRETQYF. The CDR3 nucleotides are TGTGCCAGCAGCGCCTCAGGGGGGCGGGAGACCCAGTACTTC. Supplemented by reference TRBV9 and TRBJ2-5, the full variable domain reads DSGVTQTPKHLITATGQRVTLRCSPRSGDLSVYWYQQSLDQGLQFLIQYYNGEERAKGNILERFSAQQFPDLHSELNLSSLELGDSALYFCASSASGGRETQYFGPGTRLLVL.

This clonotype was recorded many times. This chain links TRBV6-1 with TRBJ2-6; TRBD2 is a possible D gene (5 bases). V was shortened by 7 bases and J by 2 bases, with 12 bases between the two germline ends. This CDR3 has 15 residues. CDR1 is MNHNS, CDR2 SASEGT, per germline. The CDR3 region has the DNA TGTGCCAGCACCGAGAGGACTGCTGGGGCCAACGTCCTGACTTTC. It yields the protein CASTERTAGANVLTF.

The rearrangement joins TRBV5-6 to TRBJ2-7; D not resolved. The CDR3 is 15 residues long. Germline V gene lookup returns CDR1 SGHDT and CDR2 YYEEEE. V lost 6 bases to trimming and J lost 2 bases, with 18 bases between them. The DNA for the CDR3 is TGTGCCAGCACCACCAGGTGGACCGAAACCTACGAGCAGTACGTC. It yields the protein CASTTRWTETYEQYV.

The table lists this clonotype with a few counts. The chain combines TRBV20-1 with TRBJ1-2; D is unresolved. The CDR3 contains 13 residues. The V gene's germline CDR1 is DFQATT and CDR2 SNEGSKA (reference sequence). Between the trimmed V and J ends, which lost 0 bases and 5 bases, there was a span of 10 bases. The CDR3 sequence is CSARDSGRYGYTF. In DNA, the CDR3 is TGCAGTGCTAGAGACAGTGGGCGATATGGCTACACCTTC.

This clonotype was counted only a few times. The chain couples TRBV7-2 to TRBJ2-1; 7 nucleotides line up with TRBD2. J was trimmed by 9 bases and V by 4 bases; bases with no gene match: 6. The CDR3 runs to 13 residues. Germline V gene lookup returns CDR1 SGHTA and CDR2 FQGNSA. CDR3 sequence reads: CASSYTSVIEQFF. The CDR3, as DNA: TGTGCCAGCAGCTACACTAGCGTTATTGAGCAGTTCTTC.

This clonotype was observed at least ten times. CDR3 coding DNA: TGTGCCACCAGCAGAGTCACTAGCGGGGTAGAAGCGGACGATACGCAGTATTTT. Protein: CATSRVTSGVEADDTQYF. The rearrangement uses TRBV15 and TRBJ2-3; 10 bases fit TRBD2. The CDR3 spans 18 residues. Germline V gene data show CDR1 as LNHNV and CDR2 as YYDKDF (reference sequence). V lost 1 base and J lost 6; bases outside the gene matches: 13.

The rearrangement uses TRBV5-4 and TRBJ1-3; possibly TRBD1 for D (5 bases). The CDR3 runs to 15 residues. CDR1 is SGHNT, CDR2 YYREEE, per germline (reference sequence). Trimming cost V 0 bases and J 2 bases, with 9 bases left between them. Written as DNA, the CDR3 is TGTGCCAGCAGCTTGGAGTCAGGGCCTGGAAACACCATATATTTT. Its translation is CASSLESGPGNTIYF. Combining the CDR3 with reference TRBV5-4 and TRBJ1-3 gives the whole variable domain ETGVTQSPTHLIKTRGQQVTLRCSSQSGHNTVSWYQQALGQGPQFIFQYYREEENGRGNFPPRFSGLQFPNYSSELNVNALELDDSALYLCASSLESGPGNTIYFGEGSWLTVV.

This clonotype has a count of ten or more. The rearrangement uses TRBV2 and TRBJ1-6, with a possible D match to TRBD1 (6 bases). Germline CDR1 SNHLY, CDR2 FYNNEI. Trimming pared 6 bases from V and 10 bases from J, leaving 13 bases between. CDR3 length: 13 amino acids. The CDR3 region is CASRPGEGSPLHF. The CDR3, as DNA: TGTGCCAGCAGGCCAGGGGAAGGCTCACCCCTCCACTTT.

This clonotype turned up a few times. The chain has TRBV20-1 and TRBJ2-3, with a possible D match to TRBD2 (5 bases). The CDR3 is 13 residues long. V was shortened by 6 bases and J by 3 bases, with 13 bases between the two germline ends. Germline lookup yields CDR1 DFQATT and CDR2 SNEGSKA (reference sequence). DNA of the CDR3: TGCAGTGCCACGCCGCCGGGGACAGATACGCAGTATTTT. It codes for CSATPPGTDTQYF.

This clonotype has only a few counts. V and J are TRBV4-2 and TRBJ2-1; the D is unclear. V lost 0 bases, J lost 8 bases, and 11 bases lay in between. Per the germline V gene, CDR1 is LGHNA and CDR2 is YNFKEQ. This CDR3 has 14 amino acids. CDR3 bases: TGTGCCAGCAGCCAAGAGGCTCTATCCCATGAGCAGTTCTTC. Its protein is CASSQEALSHEQFF.

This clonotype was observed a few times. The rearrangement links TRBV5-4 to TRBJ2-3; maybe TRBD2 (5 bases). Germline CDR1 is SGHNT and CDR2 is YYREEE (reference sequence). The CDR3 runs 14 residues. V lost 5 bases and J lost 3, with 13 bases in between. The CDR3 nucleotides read TGTGCCAGCAGTCTAGCCCAACGGACAGATACGCAGTATTTT. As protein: CASSLAQRTDTQYF. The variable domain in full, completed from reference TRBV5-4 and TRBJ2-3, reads ETGVTQSPTHLIKTRGQQVTLRCSSQSGHNTVSWYQQALGQGPQFIFQYYREEENGRGNFPPRFSGLQFPNYSSELNVNALELDDSALYLCASSLAQRTDTQYFGPGTRLTVL.

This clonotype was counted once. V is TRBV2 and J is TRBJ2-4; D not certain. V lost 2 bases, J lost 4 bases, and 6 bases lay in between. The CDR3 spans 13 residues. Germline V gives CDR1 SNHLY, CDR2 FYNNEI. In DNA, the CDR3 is TGTGCCAGCAGTGAAATCCGGAAAAACATTCAGTACTTC. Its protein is CASSEIRKNIQYF.

The CDR3 protein is CASSLYPDRFTINTGELFF. CDR3 coding DNA: TGTGCCAGCAGTTTATACCCAGATCGGTTTACTATTAACACCGGGGAGCTGTTTTTT. V gene TRBV28 combines with J gene TRBJ2-2; no firm D call. V shed 1 base and J shed 2 bases, with 20 bases lying between them. This CDR3 is 19 amino acids long. Germline V lookup: CDR1 MDHEN, CDR2 SYDVKM.

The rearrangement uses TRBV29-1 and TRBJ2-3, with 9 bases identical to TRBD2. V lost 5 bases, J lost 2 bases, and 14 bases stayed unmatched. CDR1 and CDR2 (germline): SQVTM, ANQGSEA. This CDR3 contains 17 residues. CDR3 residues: CSVRPRRLAEPTDTQYF. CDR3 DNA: TGCAGCGTTCGTCCCCGCAGACTAGCGGAACCCACAGATACGCAGTATTTT.

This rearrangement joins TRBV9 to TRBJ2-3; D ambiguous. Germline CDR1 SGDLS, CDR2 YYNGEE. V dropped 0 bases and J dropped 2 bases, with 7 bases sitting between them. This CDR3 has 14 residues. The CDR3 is CASSVGLLTDTQYF. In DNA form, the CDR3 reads TGTGCCAGCAGCGTAGGACTTCTCACAGATACGCAGTATTTT.

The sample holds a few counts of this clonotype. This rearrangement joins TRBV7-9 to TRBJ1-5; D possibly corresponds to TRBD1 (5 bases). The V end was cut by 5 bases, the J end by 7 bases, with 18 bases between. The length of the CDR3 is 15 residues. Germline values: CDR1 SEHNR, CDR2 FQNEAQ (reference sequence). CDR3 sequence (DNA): TGTGCCAGCAGCGTAGGACCAGGGATGGGCCAGCCCCAGCATTTT. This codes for CASSVGPGMGQPQHF.

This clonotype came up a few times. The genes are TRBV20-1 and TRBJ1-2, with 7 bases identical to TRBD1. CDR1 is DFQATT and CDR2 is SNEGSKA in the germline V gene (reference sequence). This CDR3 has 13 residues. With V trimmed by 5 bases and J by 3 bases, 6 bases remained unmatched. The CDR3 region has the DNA TGCAGTGCTGGACAGGAAATGGACTATGGCTACACCTTC. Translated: CSAGQEMDYGYTF.

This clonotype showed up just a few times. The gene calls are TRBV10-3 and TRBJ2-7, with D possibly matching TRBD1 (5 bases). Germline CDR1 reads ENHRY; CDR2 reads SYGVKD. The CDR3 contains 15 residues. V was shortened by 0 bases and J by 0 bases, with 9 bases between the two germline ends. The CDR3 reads CAISESWGSSYEQYF. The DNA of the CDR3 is TGTGCCATCAGTGAGTCGTGGGGCAGCTCCTACGAGCAGTACTTC.